This is a list of T cell receptor beta chains from one sample in a study of blood T cell repertoires in COVID-19. Sequenced by immunoSEQ multiplex PCR; TCRdb stores in-frame clones only, minus some. The sample holds fewer than 40,000 clones, approximately 85% seen once. Material: peripheral blood. The receptors here all came from a human donor in a cohort sampled during active COVID-19. Each CDR3 is given with its conserved first and last residue. D genes are given only for firm matches. Expanded clones get a size class; other rows say once, few or many, or leave the size out.

-	TRBD1	TRBV9	TRBJ1-5	CASSVDSGQGDQPQHF	TGTGCCAGCAGCGTAGACTCGGGACAGGGGGACCAGCCCCAGCATTTT
-	TRBD1	TRBV6-5	TRBJ2-2	CASSYGDRAAGELFF	TGTGCCAGCAGCTATGGGGACAGGGCTGCCGGGGAGCTGTTTTTT
-	TRBD1	TRBV6-2/TRBV6-3	TRBJ2-3	CASSFGTGGFTDTQYF	TGTGCCAGCAGTTTTGGGACAGGGGGGTTCACAGATACGCAGTATTTT
-	TRBD2	TRBV9	TRBJ2-1	CASSGGLAGATGPNYNEQFF	TGTGCCAGCAGCGGTGGACTAGCGGGTGCCACCGGCCCGAACTACAATGAGCAGTTCTTC
few	-	TRBV30	TRBJ1-2	CAWSVKAGIYGYTF	TGTGCCTGGAGTGTAAAAGCAGGGATCTATGGCTACACCTTC
-	TRBD1	TRBV12-3/TRBV12-4	TRBJ1-2	CASSLTGNYGYTF	TGTGCCAGCAGTTTGACAGGGAACTATGGCTACACCTTC
few	-	TRBV5-8	TRBJ1-2	CASRSGGYTF	TGTGCCAGCAGGTCGGGGGGCTACACCTTC
-	-	TRBV30	TRBJ2-5	CAWSVEGGVTETQYF	TGTGCCTGGAGTGTCGAGGGGGGGGTAACAGAGACCCAGTACTTC
-	-	TRBV7-2	TRBJ1-2	CASSLERGGYTF	TGTGCCAGCAGCTTAGAAAGGGGCGGCTACACCTTC
-	TRBD1	TRBV11-2	TRBJ2-7	CASSLGVGQAYEQYF	TGTGCCAGCAGCTTAGGAGTCGGACAGGCCTACGAGCAGTACTTC
-	-	TRBV21-1	TRBJ2-7	CASSLIRGTRSHEQYF	TGTGCCAGCAGCTTAATAAGGGGGACTAGAAGCCACGAGCAGTACTTC
-	TRBD1	TRBV10-3	TRBJ2-5	CAISGIRDRETQYF	TGTGCCATCAGTGGGATCCGGGACAGAGAGACCCAGTACTTC
few	-	TRBV4-1	TRBJ2-3	CASSQYGQSTDTQYF	TGCGCCAGCAGCCAATATGGACAGAGCACAGATACGCAGTATTTT
once	TRBD1	TRBV6-5	TRBJ1-2	CATETGQGYGYTF	TGCGCGACAGAAACCGGACAGGGGTATGGCTACACCTTC
-	TRBD1	TRBV19	TRBJ1-2	CASSIMALGQGQNYGYTF	TGTGCCAGTAGTATTATGGCGCTAGGACAGGGACAGAACTATGGCTACACCTTC
-	TRBD2	TRBV5-4	TRBJ2-4	CASSSRSGGLGIIQYF	TGTGCCAGCAGCTCCCGTTCGGGGGGGCTGGGTATCATTCAGTACTTC
-	-	TRBV11-3	TRBJ2-1	CASSLAGDLFNEQFF	TGTGCCAGCAGCTTAGCAGGGGACCTTTTCAATGAGCAGTTCTTC
-	-	TRBV9	TRBJ1-2	CASSVADSNYGYTF	TGTGCCAGCAGCGTAGCGGACAGTAACTATGGCTACACCTTC
-	TRBD2	TRBV19	TRBJ2-5	CATREGRETQYF	TGTGCCACTCGGGAGGGCCGGGAGACCCAGTACTTC
-	-	TRBV7-2	TRBJ2-5	CASSSTGSETQYF	TGTGCCAGCAGCTCCACAGGGTCGGAGACCCAGTACTTC
-	-	TRBV19	TRBJ2-3	CASSIDATNTQYF	TGTGCCAGTAGTATAGACGCTACTAATACGCAGTATTTT
-	TRBD1	TRBV3-1/TRBV3-2	TRBJ1-1	CASSHGQANTEAFF	TGTGCCAGCAGCCATGGACAGGCCAACACTGAAGCTTTCTTT
few	TRBD1	TRBV7-9	TRBJ2-7	CASSLVSGQGPYEQYF	TGTGCCAGCAGCTTAGTATCGGGACAGGGGCCCTACGAGCAGTACTTC
-	-	TRBV19	TRBJ2-7	CASSTRPTRGIPYEQYF	TGTGCCAGTAGTACCCGCCCGACACGGGGGATCCCCTACGAGCAGTACTTC
-	TRBD1	TRBV6-2/TRBV6-3	TRBJ1-5	CASSFPQGQGNTRGGNQPQHF	TGTGCCAGCAGTTTCCCCCAGGGACAGGGGAATACCCGAGGGGGCAATCAGCCCCAGCATTTT
-	-	TRBV6-5	TRBJ2-3	CASSYSEYATDTQYF	TGTGCCAGCAGTTACTCCGAGTACGCCACAGATACGCAGTATTTT
-	TRBD1	TRBV27	TRBJ1-1	CATAVGQANTEAFF	TGTGCCACCGCCGTGGGACAGGCGAACACTGAAGCTTTCTTT
-	-	TRBV5-1	TRBJ2-5	CASSLGTKEETQYF	TGCGCCAGCAGCTTGGGGACAAAGGAAGAGACCCAGTACTTC
once	-	TRBV7-9	TRBJ2-7	CASSLQGTISYEQYF	TGTGCCAGCAGCTTACAGGGGACGATCTCCTACGAGCAGTACTTC
once	TRBD1	TRBV6-5	TRBJ1-1	CASEGQGVHTEAFF	TGTGCCAGCGAGGGACAGGGGGTCCACACTGAAGCTTTCTTT
-	TRBD1	TRBV12-3/TRBV12-4	TRBJ1-1	CASSETGPLEAFF	TGTGCCAGCAGTGAGACAGGGCCTCTTGAAGCTTTCTTT
-	-	TRBV5-1	TRBJ1-2	CASSVTGPYGYTF	TGCGCCAGCAGCGTAACAGGACCTTATGGCTACACCTTC
many	-	TRBV23-1	TRBJ2-7	CASSQSAPLYEQYF	TGCGCCAGCAGTCAATCGGCCCCCCTCTACGAGCAGTACTTC
-	TRBD1	TRBV10-3	TRBJ1-1	CAIKPGQGNTEAFF	TGTGCCATCAAACCAGGACAGGGAAACACTGAAGCTTTCTTT
-	-	TRBV2	TRBJ2-3	CASRGLPPAQYF	TGTGCCAGCAGAGGACTTCCCCCAGCGCAGTATTTT
-	TRBD2	TRBV7-2	TRBJ2-1	CASSLGGLAVNEQFF	TGTGCCAGCAGCCTAGGAGGACTAGCGGTAAATGAGCAGTTCTTC
-	-	TRBV5-1	TRBJ1-1	CASSSQGYYPPTEAFF	TGCGCCAGCAGCTCGCAGGGCTATTACCCCCCAACTGAAGCTTTCTTT
-	TRBD1	TRBV28	TRBJ1-4	CASRAPPRQGVTKLFF	TGTGCCAGCAGAGCCCCCCCCCGACAGGGGGTCACGAAACTGTTTTTT
-	-	TRBV27	TRBJ1-2	CASSQQGDYGYTF	TGTGCCAGCAGTCAACAGGGAGACTATGGCTACACCTTC
-	TRBD1	TRBV6-5	TRBJ2-7	CASRGDRGNLYEQYF	TGTGCCAGCAGGGGGGACAGGGGAAACCTCTACGAGCAGTACTTC
-	TRBD1	TRBV6-5	TRBJ1-5	CASRLTGEQPQHF	TGTGCCAGCAGGCTGACAGGGGAGCAGCCCCAGCATTTT
-	TRBD1	TRBV5-8	TRBJ1-6	CASSFPGTGHNSPLHF	TGTGCCAGCAGCTTCCCCGGGACAGGGCACAATTCACCCCTCCACTTT
-	-	TRBV7-9	TRBJ2-3	CASSYEVDTQYF	TGTGCCAGCAGTTATGAGGTAGATACGCAGTATTTT
once	-	TRBV18	TRBJ1-2	CASSPSQESYGYTF	TGTGCCAGCTCTCCAAGTCAGGAATCCTATGGCTACACCTTC
-	-	TRBV20-1	TRBJ1-4	CSAGGNEKLFF	TGCAGTGCAGGGGGTAATGAAAAACTGTTTTTT
-	-	TRBV12-5	TRBJ1-2	CASGLPGDYGYTF	TGTGCTAGTGGTTTGCCCGGTGACTATGGCTACACCTTC
-	TRBD1	TRBV5-6	TRBJ1-2	CASSGGQGAWYGYTF	TGTGCCAGCAGCGGGGGACAGGGGGCATGGTATGGCTACACCTTC
-	-	TRBV3-1/TRBV3-2	TRBJ1-4	CASSQRMYNEKLFF	TGTGCCAGCAGCCAGAGGATGTATAATGAAAAACTGTTTTTT
-	-	TRBV4-1	TRBJ1-3	CASNVGGIPSGNTIYF	TGCGCCAGCAACGTAGGGGGTATTCCCTCTGGAAACACCATATATTTT
-	TRBD2	TRBV6-2/TRBV6-3	TRBJ2-7	CASSNLAGGSYEQYF	TGTGCCAGCAGCAATCTAGCGGGGGGATCCTACGAGCAGTACTTC
-	-	TRBV19	TRBJ1-1	CASSSPHAGDTEAFF	TGTGCCAGTAGTAGTCCTCATGCAGGGGACACTGAAGCTTTCTTT
-	TRBD1	TRBV2	TRBJ1-5	CASSEHRDRQHF	TGTGCCAGCAGTGAGCACCGGGACAGACAGCATTTT
-	TRBD2	TRBV10-3	TRBJ2-7	CAISDSSGGIYEQYF	TGTGCCATCAGTGACTCTAGCGGGGGAATCTACGAGCAGTACTTC
-	TRBD1	TRBV4-1	TRBJ1-3	CASSQATGPGNTIYF	TGCGCCAGCAGCCAAGCGACAGGGCCTGGAAACACCATATATTTT
-	TRBD2	TRBV13	TRBJ2-3	CASSRLTSTSGGRTGYTDTQYF	TGTGCCAGCAGCCGCCTTACCTCGACTAGCGGGGGCCGTACAGGATACACAGATACGCAGTATTTT
-	TRBD2	TRBV29-1	TRBJ2-5	CSVELAGAQETQYF	TGCAGCGTTGAACTAGCGGGAGCACAAGAGACCCAGTACTTC
-	-	TRBV11-1	TRBJ2-7	CASRADLYEQYF	TGTGCCAGCAGGGCCGATCTCTACGAGCAGTACTTC